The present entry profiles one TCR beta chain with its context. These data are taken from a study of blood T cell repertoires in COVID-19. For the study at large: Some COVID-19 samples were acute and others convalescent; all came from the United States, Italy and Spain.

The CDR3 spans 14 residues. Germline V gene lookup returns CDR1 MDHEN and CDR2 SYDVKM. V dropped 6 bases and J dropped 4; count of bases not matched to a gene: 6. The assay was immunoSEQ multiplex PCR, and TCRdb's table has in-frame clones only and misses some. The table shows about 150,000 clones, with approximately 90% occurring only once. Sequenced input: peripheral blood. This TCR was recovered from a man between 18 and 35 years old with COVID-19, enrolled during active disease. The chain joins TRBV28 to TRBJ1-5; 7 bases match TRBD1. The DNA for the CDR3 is TGTGCCAGCAGCCTGGGACAGCTGAATCAGCCCCAGCATTTT. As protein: CASSLGQLNQPQHF.